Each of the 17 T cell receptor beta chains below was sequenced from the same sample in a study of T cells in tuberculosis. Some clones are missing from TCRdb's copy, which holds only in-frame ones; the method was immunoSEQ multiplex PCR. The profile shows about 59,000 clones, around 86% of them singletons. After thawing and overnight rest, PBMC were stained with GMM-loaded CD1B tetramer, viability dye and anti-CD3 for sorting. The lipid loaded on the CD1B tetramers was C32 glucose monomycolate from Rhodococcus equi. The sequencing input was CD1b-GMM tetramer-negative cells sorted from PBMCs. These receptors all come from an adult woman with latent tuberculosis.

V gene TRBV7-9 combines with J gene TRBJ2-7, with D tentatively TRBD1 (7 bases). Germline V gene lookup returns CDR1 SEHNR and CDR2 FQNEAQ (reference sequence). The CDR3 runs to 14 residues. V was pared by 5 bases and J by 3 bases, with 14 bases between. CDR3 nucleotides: TGTGCCAGCAGCCCAGGGGGACTCCTCTACGAGCAGTACTTC. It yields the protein CASSPGGLLYEQYF.

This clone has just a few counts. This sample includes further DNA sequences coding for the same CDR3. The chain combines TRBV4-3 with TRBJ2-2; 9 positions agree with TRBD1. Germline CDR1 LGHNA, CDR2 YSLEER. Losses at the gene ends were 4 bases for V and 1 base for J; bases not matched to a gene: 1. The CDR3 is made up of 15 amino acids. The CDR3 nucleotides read TGCGCCAGCAGCCTGGGACAGGGGAACACCGGGGAGCTGTTTTTT. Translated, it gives CASSLGQGNTGELFF.

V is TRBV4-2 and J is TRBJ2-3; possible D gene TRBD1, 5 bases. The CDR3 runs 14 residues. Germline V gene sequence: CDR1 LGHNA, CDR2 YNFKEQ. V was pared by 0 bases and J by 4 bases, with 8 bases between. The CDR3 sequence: CASSQDLRADTQYF. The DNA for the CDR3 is TGTGCCAGCAGCCAAGATCTCAGGGCAGATACGCAGTATTTT.

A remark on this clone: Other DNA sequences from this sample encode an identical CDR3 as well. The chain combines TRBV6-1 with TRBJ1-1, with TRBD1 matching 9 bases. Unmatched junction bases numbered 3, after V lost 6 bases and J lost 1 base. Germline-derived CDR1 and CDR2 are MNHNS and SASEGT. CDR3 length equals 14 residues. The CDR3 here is CASSPDRGNTEAFF. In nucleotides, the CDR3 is TGTGCCAGCAGCCCGGACAGGGGGAACACTGAAGCTTTCTTT.

CDR3 loop: CASSRTSGGLTGELFF. The CDR3 nucleotides read TGTGCCAGCAGCCGGACTAGCGGGGGCCTCACCGGGGAGCTGTTTTTT. This sequence joins TRBV5-4 and TRBJ2-2, with 13 bases aligning to TRBD2. CDR1 SGHNT and CDR2 YYREEE come from the germline V gene (reference sequence). V shed 4 bases and J 4 bases; nucleotides not matched to a gene: 4. The CDR3 is 16 amino acids.

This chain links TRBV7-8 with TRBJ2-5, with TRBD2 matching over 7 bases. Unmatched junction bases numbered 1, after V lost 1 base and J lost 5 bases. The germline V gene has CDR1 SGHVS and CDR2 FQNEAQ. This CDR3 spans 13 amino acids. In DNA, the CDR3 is TGTGCCAGCAGCTTAGGGCGGGGGGAGACCCAGTACTTC. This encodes CASSLGRGETQYF.

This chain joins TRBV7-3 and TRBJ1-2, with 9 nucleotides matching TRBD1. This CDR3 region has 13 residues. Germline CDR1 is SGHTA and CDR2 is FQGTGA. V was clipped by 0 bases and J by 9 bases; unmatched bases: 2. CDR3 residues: CASSLTGQGSYTF. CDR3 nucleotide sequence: TGTGCCAGCAGCTTAACCGGACAGGGGAGCTACACCTTC.

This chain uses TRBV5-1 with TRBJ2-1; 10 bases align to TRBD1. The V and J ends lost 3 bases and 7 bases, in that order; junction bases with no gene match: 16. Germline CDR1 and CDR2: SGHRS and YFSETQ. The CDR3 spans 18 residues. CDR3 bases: TGCGCCAGCAGCTGGGGGGCGACAGGGGGCGGTGGATGGAATGAGCAGTTCTTC. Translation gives CASSWGATGGGGWNEQFF.

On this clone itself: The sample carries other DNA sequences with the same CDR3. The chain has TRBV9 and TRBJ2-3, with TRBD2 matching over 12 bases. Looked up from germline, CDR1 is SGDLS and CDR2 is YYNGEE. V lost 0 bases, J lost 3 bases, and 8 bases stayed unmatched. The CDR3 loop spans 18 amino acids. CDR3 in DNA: TGTGCCAGCAGCGTAGGGGGACTAGCGGGCCTTAGTACAGATACGCAGTATTTT. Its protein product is CASSVGGLAGLSTDTQYF.

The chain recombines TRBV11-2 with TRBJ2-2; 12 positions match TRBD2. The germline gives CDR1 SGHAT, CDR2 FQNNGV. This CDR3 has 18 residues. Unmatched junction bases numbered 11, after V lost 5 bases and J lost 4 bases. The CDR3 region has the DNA TGTGCCAGCAGCCTCGGGACTAGCGGGTTGCCCCTCACCGGGGAGCTGTTTTTT. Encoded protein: CASSLGTSGLPLTGELFF.

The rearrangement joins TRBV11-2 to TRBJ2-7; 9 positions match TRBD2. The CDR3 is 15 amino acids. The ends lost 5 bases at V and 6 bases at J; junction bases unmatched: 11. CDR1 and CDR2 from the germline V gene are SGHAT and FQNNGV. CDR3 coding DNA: TGTGCCAGCAGCCGAGTCAGCGGGAGGTCAATCGAGCAGTACTTC. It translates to CASSRVSGRSIEQYF.

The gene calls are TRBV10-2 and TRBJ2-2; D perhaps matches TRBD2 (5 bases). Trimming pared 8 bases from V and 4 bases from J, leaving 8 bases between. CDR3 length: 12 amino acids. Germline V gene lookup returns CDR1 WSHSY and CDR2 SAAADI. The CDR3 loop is CASGRGTGELFF. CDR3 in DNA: TGCGCCAGCGGCCGGGGCACCGGGGAGCTGTTTTTT.

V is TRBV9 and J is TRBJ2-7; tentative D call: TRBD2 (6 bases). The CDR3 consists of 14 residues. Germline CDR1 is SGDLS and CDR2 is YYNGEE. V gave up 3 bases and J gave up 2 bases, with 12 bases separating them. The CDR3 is CASSERDSTYEQYF. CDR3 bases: TGTGCCAGCAGCGAACGGGACTCCACCTACGAGCAGTACTTC.

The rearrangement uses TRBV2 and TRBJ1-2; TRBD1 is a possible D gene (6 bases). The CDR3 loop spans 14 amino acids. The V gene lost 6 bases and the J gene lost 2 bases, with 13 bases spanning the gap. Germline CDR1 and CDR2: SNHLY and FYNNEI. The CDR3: CASRDGQLNYGYTF. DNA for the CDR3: TGTGCCAGCAGGGATGGACAGCTCAACTATGGCTACACCTTC.

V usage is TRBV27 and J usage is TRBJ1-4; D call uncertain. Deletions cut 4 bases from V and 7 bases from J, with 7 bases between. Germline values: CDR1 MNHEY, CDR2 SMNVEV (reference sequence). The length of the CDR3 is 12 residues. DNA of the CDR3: TGTGCCAGCAGTTGGCGGGGTGAAAAACTGTTTTTT. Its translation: CASSWRGEKLFF.

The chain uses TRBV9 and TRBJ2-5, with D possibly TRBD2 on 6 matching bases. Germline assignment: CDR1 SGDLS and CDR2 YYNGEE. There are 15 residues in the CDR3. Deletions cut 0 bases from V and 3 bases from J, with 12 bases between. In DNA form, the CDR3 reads TGTGCCAGCAGCGTAGACACCGGGGAGGAAGAGACCCAGTACTTC. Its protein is CASSVDTGEEETQYF.

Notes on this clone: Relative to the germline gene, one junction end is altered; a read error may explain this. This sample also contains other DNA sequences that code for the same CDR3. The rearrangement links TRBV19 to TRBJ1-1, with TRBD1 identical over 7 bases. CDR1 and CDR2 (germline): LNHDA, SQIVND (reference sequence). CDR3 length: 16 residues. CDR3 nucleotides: TGTGCCAGTAGTCCGAGGACAGGAATAATGAACACCGAAGCTTTCTTT. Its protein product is CASSPRTGIMNTEAFF.